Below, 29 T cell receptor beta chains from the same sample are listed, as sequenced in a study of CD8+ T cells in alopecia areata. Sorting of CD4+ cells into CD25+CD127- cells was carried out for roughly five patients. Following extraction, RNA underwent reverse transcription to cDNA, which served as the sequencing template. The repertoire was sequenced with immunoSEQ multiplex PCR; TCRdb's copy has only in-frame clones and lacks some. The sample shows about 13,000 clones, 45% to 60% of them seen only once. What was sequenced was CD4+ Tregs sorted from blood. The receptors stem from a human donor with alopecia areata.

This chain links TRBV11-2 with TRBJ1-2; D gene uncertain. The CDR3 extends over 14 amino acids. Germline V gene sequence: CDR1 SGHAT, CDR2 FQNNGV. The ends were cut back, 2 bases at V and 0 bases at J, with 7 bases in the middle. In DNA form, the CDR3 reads TGTGCCAGCAGCTTACAGGCTGCTAACTATGGCTACACCTTC. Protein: CASSLQAANYGYTF.

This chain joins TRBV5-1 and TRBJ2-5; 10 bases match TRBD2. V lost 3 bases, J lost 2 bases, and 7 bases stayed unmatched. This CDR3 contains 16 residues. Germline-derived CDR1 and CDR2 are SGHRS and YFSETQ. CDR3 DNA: TGCGCCAGCAGCTGGGGAGCGGGAGGGGAGCAAGAGACCCAGTACTTC. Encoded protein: CASSWGAGGEQETQYF.

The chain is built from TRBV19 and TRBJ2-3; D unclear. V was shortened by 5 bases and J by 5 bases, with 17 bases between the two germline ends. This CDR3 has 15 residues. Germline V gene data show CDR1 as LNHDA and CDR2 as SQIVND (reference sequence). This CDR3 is CASSPGELSKDTQYF. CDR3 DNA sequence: TGTGCCAGTAGTCCCGGAGAGCTTTCGAAAGATACGCAGTATTTT.

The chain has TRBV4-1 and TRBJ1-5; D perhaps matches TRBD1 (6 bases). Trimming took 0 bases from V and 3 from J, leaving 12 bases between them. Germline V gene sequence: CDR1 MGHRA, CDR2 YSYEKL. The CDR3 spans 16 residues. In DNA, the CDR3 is TGCGCCAGCAGCCAAGAAACAGGGTGGGTCAATCAGCCCCAGCATTTT. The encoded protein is CASSQETGWVNQPQHF.

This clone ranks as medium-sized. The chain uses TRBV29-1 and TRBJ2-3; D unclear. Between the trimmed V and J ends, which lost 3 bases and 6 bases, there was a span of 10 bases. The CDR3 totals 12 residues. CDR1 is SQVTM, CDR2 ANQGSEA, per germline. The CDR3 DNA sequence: TGCAGCGTTGAGCGGCAGACGGATACGCAGTATTTT. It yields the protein CSVERQTDTQYF.

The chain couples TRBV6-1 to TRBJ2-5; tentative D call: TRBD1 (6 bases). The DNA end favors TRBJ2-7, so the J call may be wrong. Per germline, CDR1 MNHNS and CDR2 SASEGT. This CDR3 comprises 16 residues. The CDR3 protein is CASSAPDSGHRYEQYF. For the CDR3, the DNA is TGTGCCAGCAGTGCCCCTGACTCGGGACACCGCTACGAGCAGTACTTC.

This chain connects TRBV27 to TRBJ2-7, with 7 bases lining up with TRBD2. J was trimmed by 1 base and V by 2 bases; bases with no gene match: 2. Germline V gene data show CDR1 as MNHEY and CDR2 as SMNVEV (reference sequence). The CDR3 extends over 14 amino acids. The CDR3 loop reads CASSLVGGSYEQYF. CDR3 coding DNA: TGTGCCAGCAGTTTAGTGGGGGGGTCCTACGAGCAGTACTTC.

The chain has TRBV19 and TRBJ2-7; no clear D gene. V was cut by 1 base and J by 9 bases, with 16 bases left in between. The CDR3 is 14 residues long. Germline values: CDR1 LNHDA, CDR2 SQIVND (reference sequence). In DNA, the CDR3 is TGTGCCAGTAGTATAGGTGTTTTAGGTTCCGGGCAGTACTTC. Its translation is CASSIGVLGSGQYF.

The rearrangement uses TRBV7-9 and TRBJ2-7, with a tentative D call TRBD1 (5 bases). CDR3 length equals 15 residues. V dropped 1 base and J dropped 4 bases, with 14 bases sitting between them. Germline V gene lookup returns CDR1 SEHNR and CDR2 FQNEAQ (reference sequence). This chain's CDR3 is CASSLGRGYAYEQYF. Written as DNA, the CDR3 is TGTGCCAGCAGCTTAGGAAGGGGTTACGCGTACGAGCAGTACTTC.

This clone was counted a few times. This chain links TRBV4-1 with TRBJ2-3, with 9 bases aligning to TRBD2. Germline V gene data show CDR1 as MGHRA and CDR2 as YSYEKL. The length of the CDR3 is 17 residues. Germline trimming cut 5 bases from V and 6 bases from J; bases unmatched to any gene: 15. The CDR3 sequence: CASSWSPSGNKGDTQYF. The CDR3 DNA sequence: TGCGCCAGCAGCTGGTCACCTAGCGGGAACAAGGGGGATACGCAGTATTTT.

The CDR3 region has the DNA TGTGCCAGCAGCGACTTAGCGGGAGTATCCTACAATGAGCAGTTCTTC. It is translated as CASSDLAGVSYNEQFF. The gene calls are TRBV9 and TRBJ2-1, with 9 bases lining up with TRBD2. Germline V gene sequence: CDR1 SGDLS, CDR2 YYNGEE. The CDR3 sequence is 16 residues long. V lost 3 bases to trimming and J lost 1 base; unmatched junction nucleotides: 5.

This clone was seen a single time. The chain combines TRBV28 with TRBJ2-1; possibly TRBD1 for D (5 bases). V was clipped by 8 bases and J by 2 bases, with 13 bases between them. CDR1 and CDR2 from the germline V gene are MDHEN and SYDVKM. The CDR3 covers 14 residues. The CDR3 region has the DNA TGTGCCAGCCGGTTCAGACAGACCTACAATGAGCAGTTCTTC. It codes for CASRFRQTYNEQFF.

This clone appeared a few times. Written as DNA, the CDR3 is TGCAGTACCTTATTCTATGGCTACACCTTC. As protein: CSTLFYGYTF. V is TRBV20-1 and J is TRBJ1-2; D not certain. Trimming stripped 8 bases from V and 4 bases from J, with 8 bases between. CDR3 length equals 10 residues. Per germline, CDR1 DFQATT and CDR2 SNEGSKA (reference sequence).

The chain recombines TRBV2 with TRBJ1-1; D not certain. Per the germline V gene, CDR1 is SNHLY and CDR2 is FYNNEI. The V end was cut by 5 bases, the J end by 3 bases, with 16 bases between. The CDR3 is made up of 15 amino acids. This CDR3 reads CASSLDYVWDTEAFF. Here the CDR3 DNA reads TGTGCCAGCAGTTTGGACTACGTGTGGGACACTGAAGCTTTCTTT.

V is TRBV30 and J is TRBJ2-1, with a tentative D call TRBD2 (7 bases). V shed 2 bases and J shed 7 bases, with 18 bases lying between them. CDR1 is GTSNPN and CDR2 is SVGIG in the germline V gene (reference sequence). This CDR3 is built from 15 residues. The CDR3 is CAWSPGWGGRNEQFF. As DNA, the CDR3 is TGTGCCTGGAGTCCAGGGTGGGGGGGGCGAAATGAGCAGTTCTTC.

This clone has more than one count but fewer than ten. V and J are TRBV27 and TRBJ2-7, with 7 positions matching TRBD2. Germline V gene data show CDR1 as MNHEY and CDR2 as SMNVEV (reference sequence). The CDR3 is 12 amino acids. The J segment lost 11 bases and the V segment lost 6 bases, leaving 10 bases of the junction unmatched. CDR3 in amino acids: CASRTSGGSEYF. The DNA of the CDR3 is TGTGCCAGCAGGACCTCGGGAGGCAGTGAGTACTTC.

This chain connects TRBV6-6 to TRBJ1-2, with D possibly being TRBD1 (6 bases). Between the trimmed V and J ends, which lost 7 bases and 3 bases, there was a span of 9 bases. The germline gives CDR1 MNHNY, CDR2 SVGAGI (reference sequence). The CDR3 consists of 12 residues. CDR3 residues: CASTGVDYGYTF. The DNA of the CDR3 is TGTGCCAGCACAGGGGTCGACTATGGCTACACCTTC.

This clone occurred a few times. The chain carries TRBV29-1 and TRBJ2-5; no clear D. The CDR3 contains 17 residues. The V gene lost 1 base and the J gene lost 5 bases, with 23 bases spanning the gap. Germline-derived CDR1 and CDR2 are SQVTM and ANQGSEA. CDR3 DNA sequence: TGCAGCGTTGAAGTATTTAGGCTGGGTCTGCTTTCGGAGACCCAGTACTTC. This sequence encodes CSVEVFRLGLLSETQYF.

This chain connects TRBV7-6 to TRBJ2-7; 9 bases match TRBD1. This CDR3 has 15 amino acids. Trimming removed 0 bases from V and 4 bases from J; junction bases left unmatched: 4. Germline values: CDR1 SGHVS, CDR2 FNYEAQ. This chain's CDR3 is CASSLAGTGTYEQYF. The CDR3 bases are TGTGCCAGCAGCTTAGCTGGGACAGGGACTTACGAGCAGTACTTC.

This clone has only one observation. CDR3: CASSPRASGSTDTQYF. The CDR3 DNA reads as TGCGCCAGCAGCCCTAGGGCTAGCGGCAGCACAGATACGCAGTATTTT. The rearrangement joins TRBV5-1 to TRBJ2-3, with TRBD2 identical over 7 bases. Unmatched junction bases numbered 8, after V lost 4 bases and J lost 0 bases. CDR1 is SGHRS, CDR2 YFSETQ, per germline. The CDR3 has 16 amino acids. The whole variable domain, filled in from reference TRBV5-1 and TRBJ2-3, reads KAGVTQTPRYLIKTRGQQVTLSCSPISGHRSVSWYQQTPGQGLQFLFEYFSETQRNKGNFPGRFSGRQFSNSRSEMNVSTLELGDSALYLCASSPRASGSTDTQYFGPGTRLTVL.

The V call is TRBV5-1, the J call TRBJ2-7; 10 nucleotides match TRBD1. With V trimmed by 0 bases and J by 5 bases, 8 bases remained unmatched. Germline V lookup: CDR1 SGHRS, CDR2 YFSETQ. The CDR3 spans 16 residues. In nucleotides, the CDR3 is TGCGCCAGCAGCTTGGCCGGGGGACAGGGGATCCACGAGCAGTACTTC. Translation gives CASSLAGGQGIHEQYF.

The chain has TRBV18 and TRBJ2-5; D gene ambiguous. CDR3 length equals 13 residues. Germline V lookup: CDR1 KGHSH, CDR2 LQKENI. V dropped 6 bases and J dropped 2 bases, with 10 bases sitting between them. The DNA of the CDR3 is TGTGCCAGCTCCCCGCAAGAGCAAGAGACCCAGTACTTC. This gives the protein CASSPQEQETQYF.

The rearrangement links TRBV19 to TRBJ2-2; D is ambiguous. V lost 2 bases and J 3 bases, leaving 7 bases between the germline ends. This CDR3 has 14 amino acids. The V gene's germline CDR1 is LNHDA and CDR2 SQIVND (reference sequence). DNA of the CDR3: TGTGCCAGTAGTATATACAGTTACACCGGGGAGCTGTTTTTT. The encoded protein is CASSIYSYTGELFF.

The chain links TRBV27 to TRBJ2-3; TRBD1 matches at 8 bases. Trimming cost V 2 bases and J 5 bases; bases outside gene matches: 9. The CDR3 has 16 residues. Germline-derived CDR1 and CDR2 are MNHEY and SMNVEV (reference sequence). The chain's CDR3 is CASSLLGQGWRDTQYF. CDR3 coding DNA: TGTGCCAGCAGTTTACTCGGACAGGGTTGGAGAGATACGCAGTATTTT.

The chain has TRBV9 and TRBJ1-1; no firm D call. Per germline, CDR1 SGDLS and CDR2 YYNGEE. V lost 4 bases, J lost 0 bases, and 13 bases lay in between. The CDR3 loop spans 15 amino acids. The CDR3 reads CASSSLGVVNTEAFF. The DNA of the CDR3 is TGTGCCAGCAGCAGTCTAGGAGTTGTGAACACTGAAGCTTTCTTT.

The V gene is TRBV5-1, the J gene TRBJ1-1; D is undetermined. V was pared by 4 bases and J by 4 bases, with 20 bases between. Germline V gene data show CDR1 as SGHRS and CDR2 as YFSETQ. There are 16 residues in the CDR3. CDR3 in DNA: TGCGCCAGCAGCCCGGAACGCGGCCCCGGAAGCACTGAAGCTTTCTTT. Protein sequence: CASSPERGPGSTEAFF. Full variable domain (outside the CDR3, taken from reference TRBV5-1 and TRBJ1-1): KAGVTQTPRYLIKTRGQQVTLSCSPISGHRSVSWYQQTPGQGLQFLFEYFSETQRNKGNFPGRFSGRQFSNSRSEMNVSTLELGDSALYLCASSPERGPGSTEAFFGQGTRLTVV.

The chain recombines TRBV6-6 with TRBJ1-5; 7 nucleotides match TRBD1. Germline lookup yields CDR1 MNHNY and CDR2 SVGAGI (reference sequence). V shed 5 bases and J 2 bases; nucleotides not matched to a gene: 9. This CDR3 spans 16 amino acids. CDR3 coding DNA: TGTGCCAGCAGTAAAATACAGGGGTCGGGCAATCAGCCCCAGCATTTT. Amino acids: CASSKIQGSGNQPQHF.

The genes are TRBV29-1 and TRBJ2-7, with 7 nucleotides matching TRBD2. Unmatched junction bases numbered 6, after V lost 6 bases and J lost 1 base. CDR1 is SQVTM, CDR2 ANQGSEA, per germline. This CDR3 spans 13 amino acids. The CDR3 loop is CSVPGLNSYEQYF. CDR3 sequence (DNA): TGCAGCGTGCCGGGACTAAATTCCTACGAGCAGTACTTC.

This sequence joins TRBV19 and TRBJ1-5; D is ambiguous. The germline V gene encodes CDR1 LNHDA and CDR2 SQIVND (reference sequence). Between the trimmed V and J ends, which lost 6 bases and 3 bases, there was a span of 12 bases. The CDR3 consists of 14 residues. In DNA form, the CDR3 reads TGTGCCAGTAGGAAACTATCCCTCAATCAGCCCCAGCATTTT. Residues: CASRKLSLNQPQHF.